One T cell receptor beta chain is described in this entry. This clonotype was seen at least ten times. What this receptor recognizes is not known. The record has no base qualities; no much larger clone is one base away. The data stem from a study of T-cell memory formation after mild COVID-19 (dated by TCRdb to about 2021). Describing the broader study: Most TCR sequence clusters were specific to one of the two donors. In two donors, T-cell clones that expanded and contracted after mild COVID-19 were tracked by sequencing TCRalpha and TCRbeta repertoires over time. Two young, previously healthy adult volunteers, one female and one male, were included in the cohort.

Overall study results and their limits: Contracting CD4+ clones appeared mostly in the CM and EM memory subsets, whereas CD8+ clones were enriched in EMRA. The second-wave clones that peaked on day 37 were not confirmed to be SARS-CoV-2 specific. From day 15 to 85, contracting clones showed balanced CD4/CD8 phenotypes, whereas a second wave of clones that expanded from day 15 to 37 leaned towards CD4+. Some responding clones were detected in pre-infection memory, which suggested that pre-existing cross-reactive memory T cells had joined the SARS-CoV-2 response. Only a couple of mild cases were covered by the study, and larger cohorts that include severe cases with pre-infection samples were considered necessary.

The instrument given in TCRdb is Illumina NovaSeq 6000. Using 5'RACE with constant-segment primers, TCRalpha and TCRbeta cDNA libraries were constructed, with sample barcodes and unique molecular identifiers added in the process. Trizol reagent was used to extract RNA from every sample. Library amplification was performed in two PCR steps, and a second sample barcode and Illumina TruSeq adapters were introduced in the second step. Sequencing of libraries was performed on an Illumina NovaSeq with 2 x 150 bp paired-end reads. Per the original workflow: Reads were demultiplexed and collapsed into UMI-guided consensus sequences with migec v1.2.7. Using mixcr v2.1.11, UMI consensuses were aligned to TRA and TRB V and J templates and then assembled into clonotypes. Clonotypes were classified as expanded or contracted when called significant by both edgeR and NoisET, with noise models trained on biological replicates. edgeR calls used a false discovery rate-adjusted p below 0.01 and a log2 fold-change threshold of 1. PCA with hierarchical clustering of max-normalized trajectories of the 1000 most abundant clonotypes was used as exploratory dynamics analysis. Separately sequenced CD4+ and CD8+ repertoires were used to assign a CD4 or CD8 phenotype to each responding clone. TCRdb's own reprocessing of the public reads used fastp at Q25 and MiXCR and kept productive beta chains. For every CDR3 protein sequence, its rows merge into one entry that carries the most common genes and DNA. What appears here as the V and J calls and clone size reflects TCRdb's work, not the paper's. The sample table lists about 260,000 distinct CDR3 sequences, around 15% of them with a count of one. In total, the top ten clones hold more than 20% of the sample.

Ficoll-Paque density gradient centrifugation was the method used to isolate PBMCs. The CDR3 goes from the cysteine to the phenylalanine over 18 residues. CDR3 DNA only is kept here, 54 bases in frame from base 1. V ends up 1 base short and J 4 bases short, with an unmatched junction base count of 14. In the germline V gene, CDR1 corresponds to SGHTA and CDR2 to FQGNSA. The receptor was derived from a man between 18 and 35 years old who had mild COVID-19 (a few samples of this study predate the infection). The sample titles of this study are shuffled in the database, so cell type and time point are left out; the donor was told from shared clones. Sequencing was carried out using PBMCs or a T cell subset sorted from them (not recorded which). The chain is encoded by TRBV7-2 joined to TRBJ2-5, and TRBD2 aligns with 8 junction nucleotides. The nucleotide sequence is TGTGCCAGCAGCTTAGTTGTTTCAATCAGCGCGGGGGGAGAGACCCAGTACTTC. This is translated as CASSLVVSISAGGETQYF.